This is a list of T cell receptor beta chains from one sample in a study of blood T cell repertoires in COVID-19. Data came from immunoSEQ multiplex PCR; TCRdb stores just in-frame clones and leaves some out. The data contain about 110,000 clones, 65% to 80% of them singletons. The sequenced material came from peripheral blood. The source is a woman aged 35 to 49 with acute or convalescent COVID-19. Each CDR3 is given with its conserved first and last residue. D genes are given only for firm matches. Clone size, where shown, is once, few, many, or a class for clones that have expanded.

clone_size j_call d_call v_call cdr3_aa cdr3_nt
NA TRBJ2-7 TRBD2 TRBV12-3/TRBV12-4 CASRLAGGREQYF TGTGCCAGCAGGCTAGCGGGGGGACGGGAGCAGTACTTC
NA TRBJ1-6 NA TRBV9 CASSVGGNRPLHF TGTGCCAGCAGCGTAGGTGGTAATAGACCCCTCCACTTT
NA TRBJ2-7 TRBD2 TRBV30 CASTGTSASYEQYF TGTGCCTCAACCGGGACTAGCGCCTCCTACGAGCAGTACTTC
NA TRBJ2-7 TRBD1 TRBV28 CASSGGETPGQGLKLYEQYF TGTGCCAGCAGTGGAGGGGAGACCCCGGGACAGGGATTGAAGCTCTACGAGCAGTACTTC
NA TRBJ2-3 TRBD2 TRBV10-3 CADLSGRTDTQYF TGTGCCGATCTTAGCGGGCGCACAGATACGCAGTATTTT
NA TRBJ2-3 TRBD2 TRBV15 CATSRDQSSGGSTDTQYF TGTGCCACCAGCAGAGATCAGTCTAGCGGGGGGAGCACAGATACGCAGTATTTT
few TRBJ2-2 NA TRBV15 CATSRRTGELFF TGTGCCACCAGCAGACGTACCGGGGAGCTGTTTTTT
NA TRBJ1-5 TRBD1 TRBV5-5 CASSSGQVHRPQHF TGTGCCAGCAGCTCGGGACAGGTTCACCGTCCCCAGCATTTT
NA TRBJ2-2 TRBD1 TRBV5-1 CASFGQGGNIPNTGELFF TGCGCCAGCTTCGGACAGGGGGGTAATATACCGAACACCGGGGAGCTGTTTTTT
NA TRBJ2-1 NA TRBV6-4 CASSLSGRSYNEQFF TGTGCCAGCAGTTTAAGCGGCAGGTCCTACAATGAGCAGTTCTTC
NA TRBJ1-2 NA TRBV30 CAWSIGGYGYTF TGTGCCTGGAGTATAGGGGGATATGGCTACACCTTC
NA TRBJ2-5 NA TRBV2 CASRRQSQETQYF TGTGCCAGCAGGCGACAGAGTCAAGAGACCCAGTACTTC
few TRBJ1-3 NA TRBV30 CAWGEYSGNTIYF TGTGCCTGGGGAGAATACTCTGGAAACACCATATATTTT
NA TRBJ1-4 TRBD1 TRBV30 CAWDRGFEKLFF TGTGCCTGGGACAGGGGTTTTGAAAAACTGTTTTTT
NA TRBJ2-1 TRBD1 TRBV7-3 CASSLNRDRPFNEQFF TGTGCCAGCAGCTTAAATCGGGACAGGCCATTCAATGAGCAGTTCTTC
once TRBJ1-4 NA TRBV18 CASSQNTGTTNEKLFF TGTGCCAGCTCACAAAATACAGGGACAACTAATGAAAAACTGTTTTTT
NA TRBJ2-3 NA TRBV10-3 CAISVGGAADTQYF TGTGCCATCAGTGTGGGTGGGGCCGCGGATACGCAGTATTTT
NA TRBJ1-5 TRBD1 TRBV6-1 CASSEQGGVGRQPQHF TGTGCCAGCAGTGAACAGGGGGGTGTTGGAAGACAGCCCCAGCATTTT
NA TRBJ2-5 TRBD2 TRBV29-1 CSVFGERGVKDETQYF TGCAGCGTATTTGGAGAGCGGGGGGTCAAGGATGAGACCCAGTACTTC
NA TRBJ1-5 NA TRBV19 CASSIPTGPRTQHF TGTGCCAGTAGTATACCCACAGGTCCCAGGACCCAGCATTTT
NA TRBJ2-5 TRBD2 TRBV5-1 CASSLGGGGTETQYF TGCGCCAGCAGCTTGGGTGGCGGGGGGACGGAGACCCAGTACTTC
NA TRBJ2-7 NA TRBV7-3 CASSFAAGPTYEQYF TGTGCCAGCAGCTTCGCGGCAGGGCCAACCTACGAGCAGTACTTC
NA TRBJ2-1 TRBD2 TRBV5-5 CASSSSRGVARNEQFF TGTGCCAGCAGCTCCTCCCGGGGGGTTGCCCGTAATGAGCAGTTCTTC
NA TRBJ2-6 TRBD1 TRBV7-2 CASSPEQGLSGANVLTF TGTGCCAGCAGCCCGGAACAGGGGCTCTCTGGGGCCAACGTCCTGACTTTC
NA TRBJ2-7 TRBD1 TRBV2 CAGTVSSYEQYF TGTGCCGGGACAGTTAGCTCCTACGAGCAGTACTTC
NA TRBJ1-6 TRBD1 TRBV5-1 CASSYGQGNSYNSPLHF TGCGCCAGCAGCTATGGACAGGGTAACTCCTATAATTCACCCCTCCACTTT
NA TRBJ2-3 TRBD2 TRBV27 CASSSGTSGGYADTQYF TGTGCCAGCAGTTCTGGGACTAGCGGGGGGTACGCAGATACGCAGTATTTT
NA TRBJ2-7 NA TRBV7-2 CASSLGLSGNHIYEQYF TGTGCCAGCAGCTTAGGACTTTCGGGGAATCATATCTACGAGCAGTACTTC
NA TRBJ2-3 TRBD2 TRBV5-1 CASSSVPSGGADTQYF TGCGCCAGCAGCTCGGTCCCTAGCGGGGGGGCCGATACGCAGTATTTT
NA TRBJ2-4 NA TRBV7-9 CASSLGEGASQNIQYF TGTGCCAGCAGCTTAGGGGAAGGGGCTAGTCAAAACATTCAGTACTTC
few TRBJ2-7 TRBD2 TRBV6-5 CASRQSSGGYEQYF TGTGCCAGCAGACAATCTAGCGGGGGTTACGAGCAGTACTTC
NA TRBJ1-1 NA TRBV2 CASSELILRIKSVLTEAFF TGTGCCAGCAGTGAACTTATCTTGAGGATTAAATCGGTTTTAACTGAAGCTTTCTTT
NA TRBJ1-2 NA TRBV24-1 CATSDLGGTGYTF TGTGCCACCAGTGATTTGGGGGGGACTGGCTACACCTTC
NA TRBJ1-2 TRBD1 TRBV19 CASEPQGRDRYGYTF TGTGCCAGCGAACCCCAAGGAAGGGACAGGTATGGCTACACCTTC
NA TRBJ1-4 NA TRBV21-1 CASSKGQGTNEKLFF TGTGCCAGCAGCAAGGGACAGGGAACTAATGAAAAACTGTTTTTT
NA TRBJ1-3 NA TRBV28 CATLDFSGNTIYF TGTGCCACCCTAGACTTCTCTGGAAACACCATATATTTT
NA TRBJ2-3 NA TRBV24-1 CATSDPPGNTQYF TGTGCCACCAGTGATCCGCCGGGTAATACGCAGTATTTT
NA TRBJ2-7 TRBD2 TRBV2 CASSGSGGSGEQYF TGTGCCAGCAGTGGGTCGGGGGGTTCGGGCGAGCAGTACTTC
NA TRBJ2-5 NA TRBV3-1/TRBV3-2 CASSQGPGYQETQYF TGTGCCAGCAGCCAAGGCCCGGGGTACCAAGAGACCCAGTACTTC
NA TRBJ2-7 TRBD1 TRBV4-3 CASSQVPGQGAYEQYF TGCGCCAGCAGCCAAGTACCGGGACAGGGGGCGTACGAGCAGTACTTC
NA TRBJ1-4 NA TRBV7-2 CASSLSGQFNEKLFF TGTGCCAGCAGCTTATCTGGACAGTTTAATGAAAAACTGTTTTTT
NA TRBJ2-7 NA TRBV28 CASSSGLSEQYF TGTGCCAGCAGTTCGGGTTTGTCCGAGCAGTACTTC
NA TRBJ2-7 NA TRBV7-2 CASSLYSYEQYF TGTGCCAGCAGCTTGTACTCCTACGAGCAGTACTTC
few TRBJ2-1 NA TRBV11-2 CASSLVPHEQFF TGTGCCAGCAGCTTAGTTCCTCATGAGCAGTTCTTC
NA TRBJ1-3 NA TRBV28 CASSLRGGSGNTIYF TGTGCCAGCAGTTTAAGGGGGGGCTCTGGAAACACCATATATTTT
NA TRBJ2-4 NA TRBV3-1/TRBV3-2 CASSHSALAKNIQYF TGTGCCAGCAGCCATTCTGCGTTAGCCAAAAACATTCAGTACTTC
many TRBJ2-3 NA TRBV24-1 CATSDLQFAGTDTQYF TGTGCCACCAGTGATTTGCAGTTTGCGGGCACAGATACGCAGTATTTT
NA TRBJ2-3 NA TRBV23-1 CASSLDSPPSTDTQYF TGCGCCAGCAGCCTGGACAGTCCCCCGAGCACAGATACGCAGTATTTT
NA TRBJ2-5 NA TRBV4-3 CASSQEGRGTGRETQYF TGCGCCAGCAGCCAAGAAGGCCGAGGAACAGGGAGAGAGACCCAGTACTTC
once TRBJ2-2 TRBD2 TRBV5-5 CASSLVAGGTSTGELFF TGTGCCAGCAGCTTGGTGGCGGGGGGGACGAGTACCGGGGAGCTGTTTTTT
NA TRBJ2-3 TRBD1 TRBV2 CASVRTGTPTDTQYF TGTGCCAGCGTCAGGACAGGTACCCCCACAGATACGCAGTATTTT
NA TRBJ2-7 NA TRBV7-2 CASSLDIAYEQYF TGTGCCAGCAGCTTGGACATTGCCTACGAGCAGTACTTC
once TRBJ2-5 TRBD2 TRBV5-1 CASSLAQTSGGAAETQYF TGCGCCAGCAGCTTGGCCCAAACTAGCGGGGGGGCCGCCGAGACCCAGTACTTC